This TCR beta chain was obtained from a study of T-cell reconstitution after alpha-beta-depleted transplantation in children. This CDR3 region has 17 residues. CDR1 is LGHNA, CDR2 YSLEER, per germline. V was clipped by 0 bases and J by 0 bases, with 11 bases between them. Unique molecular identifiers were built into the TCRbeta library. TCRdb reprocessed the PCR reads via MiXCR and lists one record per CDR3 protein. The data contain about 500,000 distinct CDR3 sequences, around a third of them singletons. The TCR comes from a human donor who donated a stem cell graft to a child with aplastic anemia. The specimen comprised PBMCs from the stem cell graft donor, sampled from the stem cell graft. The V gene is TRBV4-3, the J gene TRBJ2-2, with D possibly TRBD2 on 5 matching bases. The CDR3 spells CASSQERLASNTGELFF. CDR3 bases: TGCGCCAGCAGCCAAGAACGGCTAGCCTCGAACACCGGGGAGCTGTTTTTT.